The clone carrying this T cell receptor (beta chain) was observed a single time. The sample comes from a study of blood T cell repertoires in COVID-19. Study-level information: Collection of acute and convalescent COVID-19 samples took place in the United States, Italy and Spain. Sample material is recorded as cDNA or gDNA derived from T cells, B-cell-depleted T cells, or PBMCs.

Original processing notes: It was from reference gene primer amplification that nucleated cell counts were estimated. The data were produced by immunoSEQ multiplex PCR, yet TCRdb's version contains in-frame clones alone and is incomplete. V, J and clone size reflect that table, while D and trimming were determined from the DNA. Of around 150,000 clones listed, roughly 80% were seen once; the top ten hold approximately 18%. The CDR3 sequence is 13 residues long. Trimming stripped 5 bases from V and 0 bases from J, with 7 bases between. Germline CDR1 reads SGHNT; CDR2 reads YENEEA. The chain employs TRBV11-3 and TRBJ1-1, with D uncertain. The receptor comes from a woman older than 75 with acute or convalescent COVID-19. Sequences were obtained from peripheral blood. This chain's CDR3 is CASSHEVNTEAFF. CDR3 bases: TGTGCCAGCAGCCATGAGGTGAACACTGAAGCTTTCTTT.